Shown below are 3 T cell receptor beta chains from a single sample sequenced in a study of technical replicates of blood from a few donors. Repertoires were generated with immunoSEQ multiplex PCR, while TCRdb's copy carries only in-frame clones and drops some. Of approximately 81,000 clones in the sample, 90% to 96% are singletons; the top ten hold around 0.39%. Sample: T cells isolated from PBMCs. The receptor source for this set is a human donor in good health.

V usage is TRBV11-2 and J usage is TRBJ2-7; D not certain. CDR1 and CDR2 from the germline V gene are SGHAT and FQNNGV. This CDR3 is built from 14 residues. V was pared by 2 bases and J by 3 bases, with 11 bases between. In nucleotides, the CDR3 is TGTGCCAGCAGCTTACATGTACAGTACTACGAGCAGTACTTC. Translation gives CASSLHVQYYEQYF.

The chain couples TRBV27 to TRBJ1-2; the match to TRBD1 covers 7 bases. The CDR3 extends over 14 amino acids. V lost 5 bases to trimming and J lost 0 bases; unmatched junction nucleotides: 3. Germline V gene lookup returns CDR1 MNHEY and CDR2 SMNVEV (reference sequence). Written as DNA, the CDR3 is TGTGCCAGCAGTGAACAGGGGACTAACTATGGCTACACCTTC. It specifies CASSEQGTNYGYTF.

The V gene is TRBV19, the J gene TRBJ2-7; TRBD1 agrees at 8 bases. The CDR3 spans 14 residues. Germline V CDR1 and CDR2: LNHDA, SQIVND (reference sequence). The ends lost 4 bases at V and 5 bases at J; junction bases unmatched: 7. The CDR3 protein is CASSSRTGNDEQYF. The CDR3 DNA sequence: TGTGCCAGTAGTAGCAGGACAGGGAATGACGAGCAGTACTTC.